This TCR beta chain was found in a study of identical twins. Study-wide results and caveats: These conclusions were based on statistical analysis (cross-sectional, not following the same donors). The abundant beta clonotypes from cord blood had fewer insertions, and memory repertoires had none of this. Out-of-frame beta chain sequences displayed weaker excess sharing between twins.

The authors used template switching to add a universal primer site and gave cDNA unique molecular identifiers. TCRdb processed the 5' RACE reads anew with MiXCR; each CDR3 protein has one entry. This table holds about 920,000 distinct CDR3 sequences, 9% to 15% found once. A note on this clonotype: Its antigen remains unidentified.

These data are also associated with another study on yellow fever vaccine responses in identical twins.

Sequencing was done on a sample of PBMCs. This TCR derives from a woman between 18 and 30 years old in good health.

The chain's CDR3 is CASSLGGAGDEQFF. The DNA of the CDR3 is TGCGCCAGCAGCTTGGGGGGAGCGGGGGATGAGCAGTTCTTC. The V gene is TRBV5-1, the J gene TRBJ2-1; 8 nucleotides agree with TRBD2. The trim removed 0 bases at V and 8 bases at J, leaving 4 bases unmatched. Germline V gene sequence: CDR1 SGHRS, CDR2 YFSETQ. The CDR3 spans 14 residues. Using reference TRBV5-1 and TRBJ2-1 for the parts outside the CDR3, the full variable domain is KAGVTQTPRYLIKTRGQQVTLSCSPISGHRSVSWYQQTPGQGLQFLFEYFSETQRNKGNFPGRFSGRQFSNSRSEMNVSTLELGDSALYLCASSLGGAGDEQFFGPGTRLTVL.